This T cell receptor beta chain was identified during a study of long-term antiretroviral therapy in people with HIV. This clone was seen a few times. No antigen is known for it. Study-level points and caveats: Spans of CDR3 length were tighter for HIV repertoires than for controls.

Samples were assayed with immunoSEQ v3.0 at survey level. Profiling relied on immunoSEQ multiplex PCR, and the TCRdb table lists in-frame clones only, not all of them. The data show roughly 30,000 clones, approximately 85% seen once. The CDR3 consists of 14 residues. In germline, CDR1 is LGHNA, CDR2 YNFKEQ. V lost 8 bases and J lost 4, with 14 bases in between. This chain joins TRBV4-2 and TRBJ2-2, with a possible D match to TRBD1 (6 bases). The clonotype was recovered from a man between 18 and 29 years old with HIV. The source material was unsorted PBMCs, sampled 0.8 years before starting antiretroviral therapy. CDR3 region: CASGRDTSTGELFF. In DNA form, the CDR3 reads TGTGCCAGCGGCCGGGACACCTCCACCGGGGAGCTGTTTTTT.